The 19 T cell receptor beta chains listed next were all sequenced from one sample in a study of spatial heterogeneity in lung cancer. A single record per CDR3 protein comes from TCRdb applying MiXCR to the 5' RACE reads. The table includes tens of thousands of distinct CDR3 sequences, approximately 12% detected once. Described time point: sample taken at primary tumor resection. Tumor, nontumor lung or frozen PBMC supplied whole RNA, sequenced without sorting. Here the sequenced sample was PBMCs, taken at surgery. These receptors originate from a male donor with early-stage non-small cell lung cancer.

V is TRBV19 and J is TRBJ2-7; maybe TRBD1 (6 bases). The CDR3 sequence is 14 residues long. Per the germline V gene, CDR1 is LNHDA and CDR2 is SQIVND (reference sequence). V gave up 5 bases and J gave up 0 bases, with 11 bases separating them. The CDR3 here is CASSSTGFSYEQYF. The CDR3 nucleotides read TGTGCCAGTAGTTCGACAGGATTCTCCTACGAGCAGTACTTC.

The J gene is TRBJ1-5, the V gene TRBV7-2; 9 nucleotides align to TRBD1. Trimming cost V 4 bases and J 5 bases; bases outside gene matches: 6. The CDR3 has 15 residues. CDR1 and CDR2 from the germline V gene are SGHTA and FQGNSA. The CDR3, as DNA: TGTGCCAGCAGCTCCCGGGACAGGGCAGATCAGCCCCAGCATTTT. Translating it yields CASSSRDRADQPQHF.

This clonotype has just a few counts. The chain joins TRBV7-2 to TRBJ2-3, with 11 positions matching TRBD2. The CDR3 runs to 17 residues. The germline V gene encodes CDR1 SGHTA and CDR2 FQGNSA. The trim removed 4 bases at V and 3 bases at J, leaving 9 bases unmatched. The CDR3 protein is CASSSRGSGGATDTQYF. CDR3 DNA sequence: TGTGCCAGCAGCTCCCGTGGTAGCGGGGGGGCAACAGATACGCAGTATTTT.

Many counts were recorded for this clonotype. The chain carries TRBV6-2 or TRBV6-3 and TRBJ2-7; 7 nucleotides agree with TRBD2. CDR3 length equals 14 residues. Trimming removed 7 bases from V and 3 bases from J; junction bases left unmatched: 9. Germline assignment: CDR1 MNHEY and CDR2 SVGEGT. DNA of the CDR3: TGTGCCAGCAAGCGAGCGGGGATCAACTACGAGCAGTACTTC. Amino acids: CASKRAGINYEQYF.

This clonotype has just a few counts. The V call is TRBV20-1, the J call TRBJ2-7; the D is unclear. CDR1 and CDR2 from the germline V gene are DFQATT and SNEGSKA (reference sequence). The V gene lost 0 bases and the J gene lost 1 base, with 4 bases spanning the gap. There are 12 residues in the CDR3. As DNA, the CDR3 is TGCAGTGCTAGAGACGAGTCCTACGAGCAGTACTTC. Translated, it gives CSARDESYEQYF.

A word on this clonotype: A read error may account for a junction end that differs from germline. This chain uses TRBV30 with TRBJ1-1, with D tentatively TRBD1 (5 bases). The CDR3 is made up of 10 amino acids. Germline loops: CDR1 GTSNPN, CDR2 SVGIG (reference sequence). CDR3 DNA: TGTGCCTGGACGGACACTGAATCTTTCTTT. It specifies CAWTDTESFF. The whole variable domain, filled in from reference TRBV30 and TRBJ1-1, reads SQTIHQWPATLVQPVGSPLSLECTVEGTSNPNLYWYRQAAGRGLQLLFYSVGIGQISSEVPQNLSASRPQDRQFILSSKKLLLSDSGFYLCAWTDTESFFGQGTRLTVV.

The table lists this clonotype with a few counts. This chain links TRBV5-1 with TRBJ2-7, with TRBD1 identical over 9 bases. The germline V gene encodes CDR1 SGHRS and CDR2 YFSETQ. The CDR3 contains 15 residues. V was clipped by 0 bases and J by 5 bases; unmatched bases: 6. The CDR3 spells CASSLEDRGVDEQYF. CDR3 nucleotide sequence: TGCGCCAGCAGCTTGGAGGACAGGGGAGTGGACGAGCAGTACTTC.

The chain employs TRBV7-2 and TRBJ2-3, with a tentative D call TRBD2 (6 bases). V was pared by 6 bases and J by 3 bases, with 16 bases between. In germline, CDR1 is SGHTA, CDR2 FQGNSA. The CDR3 contains 15 residues. The CDR3, as DNA: TGTGCCAGCAGTCTTCTCGGAGGGCCGACAGATACGCAGTATTTT. Translating gives CASSLLGGPTDTQYF.

This clonotype was observed a handful of times. The chain is built from TRBV24-1 and TRBJ2-5; no definite D call. The germline gives CDR1 KGHDR, CDR2 SFDVKD. V was clipped by 4 bases and J by 7 bases, with 15 bases between them. The CDR3 runs 14 residues. CDR3 in amino acids: CATSEPGIPGTQYF. The CDR3 coding sequence is TGTGCCACCAGTGAACCAGGAATCCCCGGGACCCAGTACTTC.

The CDR3 region is CASSGSLTGELFF. The CDR3 DNA reads TGTGCCAGCAGCGGTTCTCTCACCGGGGAGCTGTTTTTT. The V and J genes are TRBV9 and TRBJ2-2; D gene uncertain. The germline V gene has CDR1 SGDLS and CDR2 YYNGEE. Trimming took 3 bases from V and 4 from J, leaving 7 bases between them. The CDR3 has 13 amino acids.

The rearrangement joins TRBV11-2 to TRBJ2-3; perhaps D is TRBD1 or TRBD2 (6 bases each). CDR1 SGHAT and CDR2 FQNNGV come from the germline V gene. The ends were cut back, 7 bases at V and 2 bases at J, with 16 bases in the middle. CDR3 length: 15 residues. The CDR3 reads CASTRHGGPTDTQYF. CDR3 DNA: TGTGCCAGCACCCGACACGGGGGCCCCACAGATACGCAGTATTTT.

The genes are TRBV4-3 and TRBJ1-2; D remains unclear. The CDR3 spans 16 residues. Germline assignment: CDR1 LGHNA and CDR2 YSLEER. Trimming removed 1 base from V and 2 bases from J, with 14 bases in between. CDR3 residues: CASSQGHLAANYGYTF. As DNA, the CDR3 is TGCGCCAGCAGCCAAGGGCACTTGGCCGCGAACTATGGCTACACCTTC.

The sample holds a few counts of this clonotype. This rearrangement joins TRBV6-1 to TRBJ1-2; 7 positions agree with TRBD1. J lost 5 bases, V lost 5 bases, and 5 bases had no gene match. Germline V gene data show CDR1 as MNHNS and CDR2 as SASEGT. The CDR3 runs to 13 residues. Written as DNA, the CDR3 is TGTGCCAGCAGTAGGGACAGAGAGTATGGCTACACCTTC. This gives the protein CASSRDREYGYTF.

This clonotype has at least ten counts. The V and J genes are TRBV7-3 and TRBJ1-1; no clear D gene. V lost 4 bases to trimming and J lost 1 base, with 10 bases between them. This CDR3 is built from 14 residues. Germline loops: CDR1 SGHTA, CDR2 FQGTGA. CDR3 in amino acids: CASSSSAANTEAFF. The CDR3 DNA is TGTGCCAGCAGCTCGAGCGCAGCGAACACTGAAGCTTTCTTT.

This clonotype was counted at least ten times. CDR3 amino acids: CASSHLEGGDYGYTF. The CDR3 nucleotides read TGTGCCAGCAGCCACTTAGAGGGAGGAGACTATGGCTACACCTTC. The chain recombines TRBV4-2 with TRBJ1-2, with no clear D. V dropped 3 bases and J dropped 3 bases, with 14 bases sitting between them. This CDR3 contains 15 residues. Germline assignment: CDR1 LGHNA and CDR2 YNFKEQ.

This chain joins TRBV10-3 and TRBJ2-2; D may be TRBD2 (6 bases). Trimming stripped 4 bases from V and 3 bases from J, with 12 bases between. Per the germline V gene, CDR1 is ENHRY and CDR2 is SYGVKD. The CDR3 is 15 residues long. DNA of the CDR3: TGTGCCATCAGTGCATTTGGGGAGGACACCGGGGAGCTGTTTTTT. This sequence encodes CAISAFGEDTGELFF.

V usage is TRBV5-1 and J usage is TRBJ2-3, with 7 bases identical to TRBD2. V lost 1 base to trimming and J lost 2 bases; unmatched junction nucleotides: 7. This CDR3 has 16 amino acids. The germline CDR1 and CDR2 sequences are SGHRS and YFSETQ. The CDR3 is CASSLKLAFVTDTQYF. CDR3 DNA sequence: TGCGCCAGCAGCTTGAAACTAGCGTTTGTCACAGATACGCAGTATTTT.

This chain uses TRBV29-1 with TRBJ1-1; D gene unclear. Germline V gene lookup returns CDR1 SQVTM and CDR2 ANQGSEA. This CDR3 region has 12 residues. Trimming cost V 7 bases and J 6 bases, with 15 bases left between them. The CDR3 DNA reads TGCAGCGCCTCCCCAATGGGCCCTGAAGCTTTCTTT. It specifies CSASPMGPEAFF.

The chain employs TRBV9 and TRBJ2-3, with TRBD2 matching 8 bases. This CDR3 has 16 residues. The V gene's germline CDR1 is SGDLS and CDR2 YYNGEE. Trimming took 0 bases from V and 5 from J; bases not matched to a gene: 8. CDR3 loop: CASSVGVSGNLDTQYF. The CDR3 coding sequence is TGTGCCAGCAGCGTAGGGGTTAGCGGGAATCTAGATACGCAGTATTTT.